This TCR beta chain was sequenced during a study of blood T cell repertoires in COVID-19. Study summary: Researchers got acute and convalescent COVID-19 samples from the United States, Italy and Spain. The cDNA or gDNA used as material had been derived from T cells, B-cell-depleted T cells, or PBMCs.

The CDR3 covers 13 residues. CDR1 and CDR2 from the germline V gene are SGHNT and YENEEA. Trimming left V 5 bases short and J 9 bases short, with 14 bases between. Authors' processing steps: Amplification with reference gene primers provided the estimates of nucleated cell counts. The repertoire was sequenced with immunoSEQ multiplex PCR; TCRdb's copy has only in-frame clones and lacks some. From that table come the V and J calls and clone size; the DNA was used to work out D and trimming. The table includes 95,000 to 100,000 clones, almost 95% detected once. Sequenced: peripheral blood. The chain links TRBV11-3 to TRBJ2-1; weak D call: TRBD2 (6 bases). This sequence was found in a man between 50 and 59 years old with active COVID-19. The CDR3 region is CASSPGLRGEQFF. In DNA form, the CDR3 reads TGTGCCAGCAGCCCAGGGCTGCGGGGTGAGCAGTTCTTC.